Listed below are T cell receptor beta chains from one sample, sequenced in a study of identical twins. TCRdb re-analysed the 5' RACE reads in MiXCR, keeping a single row per CDR3 protein. The table has roughly 570,000 distinct CDR3 sequences, around a tenth seen once. The data were also submitted as part of a second study, on yellow fever vaccine responses in identical twins.

Sequences were obtained from PBMCs. Every receptor here comes from a woman aged 18-29 years in good health. Each CDR3 is given with its conserved first and last residue. D genes are given only for firm matches. For some rows the clone size is stated as once, few or many, or as a class when expanded; others skip it.

TRBV21-1	TRBJ2-2	NA	NA	CASATWGVAFGELFF	TGTGCCAGCGCCACCTGGGGGGTTGCTTTCGGGGAGCTGTTTTTT
TRBV12-3/TRBV12-4	TRBJ2-5	NA	NA	CASIRKAGGAETQYF	TGTGCCAGCATCCGGAAGGCAGGGGGGGCAGAGACCCAGTACTTC
TRBV5-6	TRBJ2-3	NA	TRBD2	CASSFPEGLAGSDTQYF	TGTGCCAGCAGCTTCCCGGAGGGACTAGCGGGGTCAGATACGCAGTATTTT
TRBV2	TRBJ1-5	NA	TRBD1	CATSDRGLSNQPQHF	TGTGCCACCTCGGACAGGGGGCTTAGCAATCAGCCCCAGCATTTT
TRBV6-2/TRBV6-3	TRBJ2-6	many	NA	CASSADNSGANVLTF	TGTGCCAGCAGTGCCGACAACTCTGGGGCCAACGTCCTGACTTTC
TRBV6-1	TRBJ1-2	NA	NA	CASSEPPPYGYTF	TGTGCCAGCAGTGAGCCGCCCCCCTATGGCTACACCTTC
TRBV29-1	TRBJ2-3	many	TRBD2	CSVRGGGTDTQYF	TGCAGCGTTCGTGGGGGGGGGACAGATACGCAGTATTTT
TRBV4-1	TRBJ2-1	NA	TRBD1	CASSQVVQGAYNEQFF	TGCGCCAGCAGCCAAGTAGTACAGGGGGCCTACAATGAGCAGTTCTTC
TRBV5-1	TRBJ2-1	many	NA	CASSLGSGQGGNEQFF	TGCGCCAGCAGCTTGGGATCTGGGCAGGGAGGCAATGAGCAGTTCTTC
TRBV11-2	TRBJ2-6	few	TRBD2	CASSLLRGFDAGANVLTF	TGTGCCAGCAGCTTATTGCGGGGGTTCGATGCTGGGGCCAACGTCCTGACTTTC
TRBV5-6	TRBJ2-4	NA	TRBD2	CASSHSGRVDIQYF	TGTGCCAGCAGCCATAGCGGGAGGGTGGACATTCAGTACTTC
TRBV29-1	TRBJ2-1	NA	TRBD2	CSVGQGLAGRNEQFF	TGCAGCGTTGGTCAGGGACTAGCGGGACGCAATGAGCAGTTCTTC
TRBV5-6	TRBJ2-5	NA	TRBD2	CASSPRMIRGGETQYF	TGTGCCAGCAGCCCGAGGATGATACGGGGAGGGGAGACCCAGTACTTC
TRBV6-1	TRBJ2-1	NA	TRBD2	CASSTLTSVNEQFF	TGTGCCAGCAGCACTCTGACTAGCGTGAATGAGCAGTTCTTC
TRBV7-2	TRBJ2-2	NA	NA	CASTISGTSTGELFF	TGTGCCAGCACTATAAGTGGGACGAGTACCGGGGAGCTGTTTTTT
TRBV30	TRBJ2-1	NA	NA	CASDPSGPQAHNEQFF	TGTGCCAGCGACCCCTCCGGGCCTCAGGCCCACAATGAGCAGTTCTTC
TRBV7-8	TRBJ2-7	NA	NA	CASSMGFSYEQYF	TGTGCCAGCAGTATGGGATTCTCCTACGAGCAGTACTTC
TRBV29-1	TRBJ2-5	NA	NA	CSVVARDSLETQYF	TGCAGCGTTGTGGCCAGGGATTCCCTAGAGACCCAGTACTTC
TRBV5-1	TRBJ2-7	few	NA	CASSLALQGSEQYF	TGCGCCAGCAGCTTGGCGTTACAGGGTTCCGAGCAGTACTTC
TRBV6-2/TRBV6-3	TRBJ2-7	NA	NA	CASSYVGTFSYEQYF	TGTGCCAGCAGTTACGTCGGGACGTTCTCCTACGAGCAGTACTTC
TRBV4-3	TRBJ2-1	NA	NA	CASSQVWRDLKGINEQFF	TGCGCCAGCAGCCAAGTCTGGCGGGATCTAAAGGGTATAAATGAGCAGTTCTTC
TRBV12-3/TRBV12-4	TRBJ2-1	many	TRBD2	CASSPRGTSGLNEQFF	TGTGCCAGCAGTCCCAGGGGGACTAGCGGACTTAATGAGCAGTTCTTC
TRBV7-9	TRBJ1-2	NA	NA	CASSLAQGILDGYTF	TGTGCCAGCAGCTTAGCCCAGGGGATTCTCGATGGCTACACCTTC
TRBV29-1	TRBJ2-5	few	TRBD1	CSVDRSGGGIYQETQYF	TGCAGCGTTGATCGGTCAGGGGGCGGGATATACCAAGAGACCCAGTACTTC
TRBV20-1	TRBJ1-2	NA	NA	CSASPAPLYGYTF	TGCAGTGCTTCGCCCGCGCCCCTCTATGGCTACACCTTC
TRBV5-1	TRBJ2-7	NA	NA	CASSPRSGGAVNEQYF	TGCGCCAGCAGCCCGAGGTCGGGGGGCGCAGTCAACGAGCAGTACTTC
TRBV7-8	TRBJ2-2	many	NA	CASSNSGYSNTGELFF	TGTGCCAGCAGCAACTCAGGGTATTCGAACACCGGGGAGCTGTTTTTT
TRBV28	TRBJ2-1	NA	NA	CASSLFVPSRGVGLRSNEQFF	TGTGCCAGCAGTTTATTTGTACCCTCCAGGGGAGTCGGGTTAAGAAGCAATGAGCAGTTCTTC
TRBV7-8	TRBJ2-3	NA	NA	CASSLMIGDTQYF	TGTGCCAGCAGCTTAATGATCGGGGATACGCAGTATTTT
TRBV6-5	TRBJ2-7	few	NA	CASSSLREFYEQYF	TGTGCCAGCAGTTCCCTCAGGGAGTTCTACGAGCAGTACTTC